Each of the 26 T cell receptor beta chains below was sequenced from the same sample in a study of blood T cell repertoires in COVID-19. TCRdb's table, derived via immunoSEQ multiplex PCR, lists solely in-frame clones and lacks some. The table has 65,000 to 85,000 clones, more than 70% seen once; the top ten hold approximately 20%. Sequencing used peripheral blood. The receptor source for this set is a human donor in a cohort sampled during active COVID-19.

DNA of the CDR3: TGTGCCAGTAGTATAATCCAGGGATTACAGAGCAATCAGCCCCAGCATTTT. Its protein is CASSIIQGLQSNQPQHF. The chain combines TRBV19 with TRBJ1-5; a weak D match, TRBD1 (5 bases). The V gene's germline CDR1 is LNHDA and CDR2 SQIVND (reference sequence). This CDR3 has 17 amino acids. The germline V and J ends were trimmed by 2 bases and 1 base, with 15 bases remaining between them.

The chain joins TRBV6-5 to TRBJ1-2, with 10 bases matching TRBD1. This CDR3 contains 15 residues. CDR1 is MNHEY, CDR2 SVGAGI, per germline. The V and J ends lost 6 bases and 5 bases, in that order; junction bases with no gene match: 9. In DNA form, the CDR3 reads TGTGCCAGCAGCGTCCGGGACAGGGGTCAGTATGGCTACACCTTC. This sequence encodes CASSVRDRGQYGYTF.

The chain joins TRBV7-9 to TRBJ1-4; D is possibly TRBD1 (6 bases). This CDR3 contains 15 residues. Looked up from germline, CDR1 is SEHNR and CDR2 is FQNEAQ (reference sequence). The V gene lost 5 bases and the J gene lost 7 bases, with 17 bases spanning the gap. The CDR3 nucleotides read TGTGCCAGCAGCACAACGGGGGGGCTTCTTGAAAAACTGTTTTTT. Encoded protein: CASSTTGGLLEKLFF.

The gene calls are TRBV9 and TRBJ1-2; D call uncertain. Germline V gives CDR1 SGDLS, CDR2 YYNGEE. Trimming removed 0 bases at V and 6 bases at J, with 18 bases between. The CDR3 consists of 16 residues. DNA for the CDR3: TGTGCCAGCAGCGTAGAAGGGTCGGGGATCGGGGATGGCTACACCTTC. It translates to CASSVEGSGIGDGYTF.

V gene TRBV2 combines with J gene TRBJ1-4; a weak D match, TRBD1 (5 bases). V was shortened by 4 bases and J by 5 bases, with 11 bases between the two germline ends. The CDR3 runs 14 residues. From germline, CDR1 is SNHLY and CDR2 FYNNEI. CDR3 bases: TGTGCCAGCAGTGGGGGCCTCCCGAATGAAAAACTGTTTTTT. This gives the protein CASSGGLPNEKLFF.

V and J are TRBV9 and TRBJ2-3; 8 bases match TRBD2. CDR1 and CDR2 from the germline V gene are SGDLS and YYNGEE. With 2 bases clipped from V and 1 base from J, the junction kept 12 bases outside the gene matches. CDR3 length: 18 residues. The CDR3 region has the DNA TGTGCCAGCAGCGTTGAGGGATTTAGCGGGACCGGCACAGATACGCAGTATTTT. Amino acid sequence: CASSVEGFSGTGTDTQYF.

This chain uses TRBV23-1 with TRBJ1-1, with TRBD1 matching over 8 bases. TRBV23-1 is treated as an ORF (open reading frame) with a function not yet certain. The J segment lost 1 base and the V segment lost 2 bases, leaving 9 bases of the junction unmatched. This CDR3 is built from 17 residues. CDR3 sequence: CASSQTPRTGPNTEAFF. CDR3 nucleotide sequence: TGCGCCAGCAGTCAAACCCCGAGGACAGGGCCGAACACTGAAGCTTTCTTT.

The chain employs TRBV6-5 and TRBJ2-7; 9 bases map to TRBD1. V lost 2 bases, J lost 0 bases, and 2 bases stayed unmatched. The germline gives CDR1 MNHEY, CDR2 SVGAGI. There are 15 residues in the CDR3. CDR3 DNA: TGTGCCAGCAGTTACGACAGGGGGAGCTCCTACGAGCAGTACTTC. Translating gives CASSYDRGSSYEQYF.

The rearrangement links TRBV4-1 to TRBJ1-2; no definite D call. Germline V CDR1 and CDR2: MGHRA, YSYEKL. Trimming stripped 0 bases from V and 1 base from J, with 12 bases between. The CDR3 runs 16 residues. The CDR3, as DNA: TGCGCCAGCAGCCAAGATGAGGGAAATAGTAACTATGGCTACACCTTC. Its translation: CASSQDEGNSNYGYTF.

The chain combines TRBV11-2 with TRBJ1-1; D is possibly TRBD1 (5 bases). The germline V gene encodes CDR1 SGHAT and CDR2 FQNNGV. Trimming stripped 5 bases from V and 2 bases from J, with 15 bases between. The length of the CDR3 is 15 residues. This CDR3 reads CASSPTTGGNTEAFF. CDR3 DNA sequence: TGTGCCAGCAGCCCCACGACGGGGGGAAACACTGAAGCTTTCTTT. Full variable domain (remainder filled in from reference TRBV11-2 and TRBJ1-1): EAGVAQSPRYKIIEKRQSVAFWCNPISGHATLYWYQQILGQGPKLLIQFQNNGVVDDSQLPKDRFSAERLKGVDSTLKIQPAKLEDSAVYLCASSPTTGGNTEAFFGQGTRLTVV.

The chain joins TRBV28 to TRBJ1-5; TRBD1 aligns across 11 bases. The CDR3 runs to 15 residues. CDR1 MDHEN and CDR2 SYDVKM come from the germline V gene. The J segment lost 5 bases and the V segment lost 4 bases, leaving 4 bases of the junction unmatched. CDR3 sequence reads: CASSSGQGAHQPQHF. CDR3 sequence (DNA): TGTGCCAGCAGTTCCGGACAGGGGGCACATCAGCCCCAGCATTTT.

The genes are TRBV12-5 and TRBJ2-1, with D maybe TRBD2 (10 bases). The CDR3 extends over 20 amino acids. Germline CDR1 LGHNT, CDR2 FRNRAP. V lost 5 bases, J lost 7 bases, and 33 bases lay in between. The CDR3 spells CASGLPGQGVLAGGRNEQFF. For the CDR3, the DNA is TGTGCTAGTGGTCTACCGGGACAGGGAGTGTTAGCGGGGGGCCGTAATGAGCAGTTCTTC.

V gene TRBV10-1 combines with J gene TRBJ2-4; D is undetermined. Trimming removed 0 bases at V and 6 bases at J, with 9 bases between. The CDR3 consists of 14 residues. Germline assignment: CDR1 WNHNN and CDR2 SYGVQD (reference sequence). The CDR3 DNA sequence: TGCGCCAGCAGTGAGTCCCTGCACACAAACATTCAGTACTTC. Its translation: CASSESLHTNIQYF.

The CDR3 sequence: CASSISGQGNQPQHF. The CDR3 bases are TGTGCCAGTAGTATAAGTGGGCAGGGGAATCAGCCCCAGCATTTT. This chain joins TRBV19 and TRBJ1-5; perhaps TRBD1 as D (6 bases). V lost 2 bases and J lost 4, with 12 bases in between. This CDR3 has 15 amino acids. Germline V gene sequence: CDR1 LNHDA, CDR2 SQIVND (reference sequence).

The V gene is TRBV18, the J gene TRBJ2-7; the match to TRBD1 covers 7 bases. V trimming: 5 bases; J trimming: 4 bases; junction bases outside the gene matches: 8. The CDR3 covers 14 residues. Germline CDR1 is KGHSH and CDR2 is LQKENI. CDR3 amino acids: CASSSSTGKYEQYF. CDR3 coding DNA: TGTGCCAGCTCATCCTCGACAGGGAAGTACGAGCAGTACTTC.

Concerning this clone itself: This CDR3 is also generated by other DNA sequences in the sample. The genes are TRBV5-1 and TRBJ1-2; possible D gene TRBD1, 5 bases. The CDR3 extends over 14 amino acids. Per germline, CDR1 SGHRS and CDR2 YFSETQ. V was trimmed by 0 bases and J by 5 bases, leaving 11 bases between them. Here the CDR3 reads CASSLGQGSYGYTF. The DNA of the CDR3 is TGCGCCAGCAGCTTGGGGCAGGGATCTTATGGCTACACCTTC.

The V and J genes are TRBV28 and TRBJ2-5; TRBD1 agrees at 7 bases. V shed 6 bases and J 3 bases; nucleotides not matched to a gene: 7. Germline-derived CDR1 and CDR2 are MDHEN and SYDVKM. The CDR3 spans 14 residues. The CDR3 DNA sequence: TGTGCCAGCAGCACCGGGACAGCAAAAGAGACCCAGTACTTC. Translated: CASSTGTAKETQYF.

This clone was picked up a small number of times. The chain employs TRBV6-5 and TRBJ1-2, with D tentatively TRBD1 (5 bases). V was shortened by 2 bases and J by 1 base, with 11 bases between the two germline ends. The CDR3 covers 15 residues. Germline V CDR1 and CDR2: MNHEY, SVGAGI. The CDR3 loop reads CASSYMGPGNYGYTF. CDR3 DNA sequence: TGTGCCAGCAGTTACATGGGGCCGGGTAACTATGGCTACACCTTC.

The CDR3: CASSQGDLAGGFGANVLTF. CDR3 nucleotides: TGCGCCAGCAGCCAAGGGGATCTAGCGGGGGGGTTTGGGGCCAACGTCCTGACTTTC. The chain is built from TRBV4-1 and TRBJ2-6, with 12 bases fitting TRBD2. CDR1 and CDR2 from the germline V gene are MGHRA and YSYEKL. Trimming took 1 base from V and 3 from J; bases not matched to a gene: 7. The CDR3 has 19 amino acids.

The CDR3 reads CASSYRNTEAFF. Written as DNA, the CDR3 is TGTGCCAGCAGTTACCGGAACACTGAAGCTTTCTTT. The rearrangement uses TRBV6-5 and TRBJ1-1; D is uncertain. V lost 2 bases and J lost 1, with 2 bases in between. Germline values: CDR1 MNHEY, CDR2 SVGAGI. This CDR3 region has 12 residues.

The chain links TRBV28 to TRBJ2-3, with 8 nucleotides matching TRBD1. With V trimmed by 5 bases and J by 9 bases, 7 bases remained unmatched. Germline loops: CDR1 MDHEN, CDR2 SYDVKM. The CDR3 contains 13 residues. The CDR3 nucleotides read TGTGCCAGCAGTGCGAACAGGGGGGACACGCAGTATTTT. It translates to CASSANRGDTQYF.

The V gene is TRBV27, the J gene TRBJ2-5; TRBD1 aligns across 9 bases. The germline CDR1 and CDR2 sequences are MNHEY and SMNVEV (reference sequence). Trimming took 4 bases from V and 1 from J; bases not matched to a gene: 7. The CDR3 totals 16 residues. The CDR3 nucleotides read TGTGCCAGCAGTTCGTCCCTGGGACAGGGCCAAGAGACCCAGTACTTC. Protein sequence: CASSSSLGQGQETQYF.

This chain uses TRBV6-5 with TRBJ1-1, with 7 bases matching TRBD1. Trimming removed 8 bases from V and 2 bases from J; junction bases left unmatched: 8. The germline CDR1 and CDR2 sequences are MNHEY and SVGAGI. The length of the CDR3 is 14 residues. Here the CDR3 reads CASGRQGPNTEAFF. Here the CDR3 DNA reads TGTGCCAGCGGTAGACAGGGACCAAACACTGAAGCTTTCTTT.

The chain couples TRBV3-1 (or the pseudogene TRBV3-2) to TRBJ2-1; possibly TRBD2 for D (5 bases). CDR3 size: 14 residues. Trimming removed 0 bases from V and 6 bases from J, with 9 bases in between. The germline V gene encodes CDR1 LGHDT and CDR2 YNNKEL (reference sequence). CDR3 sequence: CASSQDPGSNEQFF. The CDR3 DNA sequence: TGTGCCAGCAGCCAAGATCCGGGAAGCAATGAGCAGTTCTTC.

This clone is a singleton in its sample. V is TRBV2 and J is TRBJ1-5, with a weak D call TRBD1 (6 bases). The CDR3 is made up of 15 amino acids. Germline CDR1 SNHLY, CDR2 FYNNEI. The V gene lost 3 bases and the J gene lost 4 bases, with 13 bases spanning the gap. The CDR3 here is CASSDRGGPNQPQHF. The CDR3, as DNA: TGTGCCAGCAGTGATAGGGGGGGCCCAAATCAGCCCCAGCATTTT.

The count of this clone is one. The chain couples TRBV5-4 to TRBJ2-1, with 8 bases fitting TRBD2. In germline, CDR1 is SGHNT, CDR2 YYREEE (reference sequence). The CDR3 spans 15 residues. V lost 4 bases and J lost 0; bases outside the gene matches: 3. DNA of the CDR3: TGTGCCAGCAGCAGGAGCGGGAGCTCCTACAATGAGCAGTTCTTC. The encoded protein is CASSRSGSSYNEQFF.